This T cell receptor (beta chain) is from a study of T cells in Graves' hyperthyroidism and ophthalmopathy. Whole-study results and caveats: Most thyroid clonotypes that were expanded above 0.001 also turned up in blood.

Using RNA transcripts as the source, TCR beta CDR3 regions were amplified. HTBI primers were employed in a first-round RT-PCR of the TCR CDR3. TCRdb ran MiXCR on the multiplex PCR reads and lists one entry per CDR3 protein. The table shows 250,000 to 400,000 distinct CDR3 sequences, with about 13% occurring only once. Germline CDR1 reads LNHDA; CDR2 reads SQIVND (reference sequence). This CDR3 contains 13 residues. With 3 bases removed from V and 6 bases from J, the gap between germline ends came to 6 bases. This clonotype was picked up many times. Its antigen is still unknown. The chain couples TRBV19 to TRBJ1-6; D remains unclear. The source of this sequence is a woman between 40 and 55 years old with Graves' ophthalmopathy. Material: blood. The CDR3 here is CASSMTSNSPLHF. The DNA of the CDR3 is TGTGCCAGTAGTATGACAAGTAATTCACCCCTCCACTTT.